The present TCR beta chain was sequenced within a study of early stage breast cancer tumors. Study in general: Of about 17 invasive breast tumors, about a dozen were hormone receptor-positive, HER2-negative.

Findings and caveats of the study: Comparing each tissue with blood distinguished tumor from normal in most of the 16 patients. Tumors had roughly 2.3-fold higher T cell density and higher clonality than adjacent normal breast tissue. Enriched TCRB sequences shared across patients were mostly commonly generated sequences.

The repertoire was sequenced with immunoSEQ multiplex PCR; TCRdb's copy has only in-frame clones and lacks some. The repertoire holds fewer than 90,000 clones, around 85% seen once, with 3.5% in the top ten. CDR1 is MNHNY, CDR2 SVGAGI, per germline (reference sequence). Germline trimming cut 6 bases from V and 5 bases from J; bases unmatched to any gene: 7. The CDR3 length is 14 residues. Concerning this clone: Antigen specificity is unknown.

The sample was blood. The chain combines TRBV6-6 with TRBJ2-7; 10 nucleotides agree with TRBD1. The sequence was obtained from a person aged 55 to 75 with breast cancer. CDR3 amino acids: CASSQGQGLHEQYF. CDR3 DNA: TGTGCCAGCAGCCAGGGACAGGGGTTGCACGAGCAGTACTTC.